The T cell receptor beta chain described here comes from a study of post-analysis software for immune sequencing data. Study outcomes and limitations: Patients used about 5 TRBV segments, including TRBV5-6, TRBV5-1 and TRBV20-1, more often than controls. Controls showed significantly higher normalized Chao1 diversity than did multiple sclerosis patients.

With 1 base clipped from V and 6 bases from J, the junction kept 2 bases outside the gene matches. The CDR3 runs 15 residues. Germline loops: CDR1 KGHDR, CDR2 SFDVKD. The TCR beta cDNA libraries contained unique molecular identifiers. TCRdb re-called the PCR reads with MiXCR, one entry per CDR3 protein. The data contain almost 700,000 distinct CDR3 sequences, approximately 59% of them seen just once; the ten biggest clones take up approximately 11%. With regard to this clonotype: Its specificity is unknown.

The sequenced material came from blood. The J gene is TRBJ2-1, the V gene TRBV24-1, with 10 bases that match TRBD1. The receptor was isolated from a girl aged 2 to 9 with multiple sclerosis. In DNA form, the CDR3 reads TGTGCCACCAGTGATTTATGGACAGGGGGCAATGAGCAGTTCTTC. It translates to CATSDLWTGGNEQFF.